These 19 T cell receptor beta chains originate from one sample sequenced in a study of cytomegalovirus exposure and HLA in healthy donors. The PCR was carried out with 60 Vbeta primers and 13 Jbeta primers. TCRdb keeps only in-frame clones here, not all; method: immunoSEQ multiplex PCR. The table has approximately 140,000 clones, about four fifths seen once. Sequences were obtained from PBMCs. These receptor sequences come from a man between 18 and 35 years old in good health and CMV-seronegative.

V usage is TRBV30 and J usage is TRBJ2-1; no firm D call. CDR1 and CDR2 (germline): GTSNPN, SVGIG (reference sequence). V dropped 7 bases and J dropped 4 bases, with 8 bases sitting between them. The CDR3 length is 11 residues. In DNA, the CDR3 is TGTGCCTTCCCTCTTTACAATGAGCAGTTCTTC. It is translated as CAFPLYNEQFF.

The rearrangement joins TRBV9 to TRBJ1-2; D may be TRBD1 (6 bases). The CDR3 is 14 residues long. In germline, CDR1 is SGDLS, CDR2 YYNGEE. V lost 4 bases, J lost 8 bases, and 18 bases lay in between. CDR3 sequence (DNA): TGTGCCAGCAGCCCCAACCCAGGGGTTCGCGGCTACACCTTC. As protein: CASSPNPGVRGYTF.

The rearrangement uses TRBV5-1 and TRBJ1-1, with D perhaps matching TRBD1 (6 bases). This CDR3 is built from 13 residues. Trimming took off 3 bases at V and 6 bases at J, with 12 bases between the two ends. The germline CDR1 and CDR2 sequences are SGHRS and YFSETQ. The CDR3 bases are TGCGCCAGCAGCTCGATCCAGGGGTCTGAAGCTTTCTTT. Translation: CASSSIQGSEAFF.

CDR3 nucleotides: TGTGCCAGCAGCGTCGAGATTTCACCCCTCCACTTT. As protein: CASSVEISPLHF. The V call is TRBV9, the J call TRBJ1-6; D is uncertain. V was pared by 2 bases and J by 9 bases, with 6 bases between. Germline-derived CDR1 and CDR2 are SGDLS and YYNGEE. This CDR3 contains 12 residues.

This clone was seen only a few times. The chain has TRBV15 and TRBJ2-1; 14 bases fit TRBD2. V lost 3 bases and J lost 6; bases outside the gene matches: 1. Per germline, CDR1 LNHNV and CDR2 YYDKDF (reference sequence). There are 15 residues in the CDR3. The CDR3 loop is CATSRTSGGANEQFF. DNA of the CDR3: TGTGCCACCAGCAGGACTAGCGGGGGGGCCAATGAGCAGTTCTTC.

The V and J genes are TRBV4-1 and TRBJ1-4, with D tentatively TRBD1 (5 bases). Germline-derived CDR1 and CDR2 are MGHRA and YSYEKL. This CDR3 is 15 amino acids long. V lost 0 bases and J 8 bases, leaving 13 bases between the germline ends. DNA for the CDR3: TGCGCCAGCAGCCAAGAAGCGCAGGGTGGGGAAAAACTGTTTTTT. Translation gives CASSQEAQGGEKLFF.

The rearrangement links TRBV29-1 to TRBJ2-3; TRBD1 aligns across 7 bases. Per germline, CDR1 SQVTM and CDR2 ANQGSEA. CDR3 length: 18 amino acids. The V segment lost 3 bases and the J segment 0 bases; nucleotides outside the gene matches: 15. DNA for the CDR3: TGCAGCGTTGAGGTAGTGAGAACAGGGGACCTTAGCACAGATACGCAGTATTTT. Residues: CSVEVVRTGDLSTDTQYF.

The rearrangement joins TRBV5-4 to TRBJ1-3; TRBD1 agrees at 7 bases. Per the germline V gene, CDR1 is SGHNT and CDR2 is YYREEE (reference sequence). The CDR3 length is 14 residues. The V segment lost 1 base and the J segment 2 bases; nucleotides outside the gene matches: 0. The CDR3 DNA sequence: TGTGCCAGCAGCTTGACAGGGGCTGGAAACACCATATATTTT. This translates into CASSLTGAGNTIYF. The full variable domain, in which reference TRBV5-4 and TRBJ1-3 provide the parts outside the CDR3, is ETGVTQSPTHLIKTRGQQVTLRCSSQSGHNTVSWYQQALGQGPQFIFQYYREEENGRGNFPPRFSGLQFPNYSSELNVNALELDDSALYLCASSLTGAGNTIYFGEGSWLTVV.

This rearrangement joins TRBV6-1 to TRBJ2-7; D possibly corresponds to TRBD2 (6 bases). The germline V gene has CDR1 MNHNS and CDR2 SASEGT. The CDR3 extends over 15 amino acids. V was pared by 4 bases and J by 3 bases, with 16 bases between. The CDR3 nucleotides are TGTGCCAGCAGTGTAAGACGGGACTTTCGCTACGAGCAGTACTTC. The encoded protein is CASSVRRDFRYEQYF.

The genes are TRBV25-1 and TRBJ1-3; D remains ambiguous. Germline CDR1 MGHDK, CDR2 SYGVNS. Trimming took off 8 bases at V and 2 bases at J, with 10 bases between the two ends. This CDR3 spans 13 amino acids. In DNA form, the CDR3 reads TGTGCCAGCGGAGATCTAGCTGGAAACACCATATATTTT. This encodes CASGDLAGNTIYF.

This clone was detected only a few times. The rearrangement links TRBV29-1 to TRBJ1-2, with D unresolved. Germline CDR1 and CDR2: SQVTM and ANQGSEA. Trimming left V 6 bases short and J 11 bases short, with 25 bases between. The CDR3 length is 14 residues. CDR3 bases: TGCAGCGTAGATCCCCCGGTGGGCAAGCGGGGATACACCTTC. Protein product: CSVDPPVGKRGYTF. The entire variable domain, with the rest obtained from reference TRBV29-1 and TRBJ1-2, is as follows: SAVISQKPSRDICQRGTSLTIQCQVDSQVTMMFWYRQQPGQSLTLIATANQGSEATYESGFVIDKFPISRPNLTFSTLTVSNMSPEDSSIYLCSVDPPVGKRGYTFGSGTRLTVV.

The chain has TRBV28 and TRBJ2-2; 11 positions agree with TRBD1. The V gene end was trimmed by 6 bases and the J gene end by 7 bases; junction bases not matched to a gene: 7. This CDR3 is 15 amino acids long. Germline V CDR1 and CDR2: MDHEN, SYDVKM. The CDR3 loop reads CASRTGQGARGELFF. In nucleotides, the CDR3 is TGTGCCAGCAGGACCGGACAGGGGGCTCGCGGGGAGCTGTTTTTT.

CDR3 region: CASSIRQVGNTIYF. The CDR3 DNA follows: TGTGCCAGTAGTATAAGGCAGGTAGGAAACACCATATATTTT. The chain joins TRBV19 to TRBJ1-3; D ambiguous. Trimming took off 2 bases at V and 4 bases at J, with 9 bases between the two ends. The CDR3 length is 14 residues. Germline CDR1 and CDR2: LNHDA and SQIVND (reference sequence).

The rearrangement joins TRBV5-1 to TRBJ1-4; possible D gene TRBD1, 6 bases. Germline CDR1 SGHRS, CDR2 YFSETQ. The CDR3 extends over 15 amino acids. V was cut by 0 bases and J by 5 bases, with 11 bases left in between. The CDR3 region is CASSLGQGRNEKLFF. CDR3 DNA: TGCGCCAGCAGCTTGGGGCAGGGGCGGAATGAAAAACTGTTTTTT.

Only a few counts were recorded for this clone. The chain links TRBV6-5 to TRBJ2-7, with 10 bases aligning to TRBD2. The CDR3 runs to 15 residues. Germline values: CDR1 MNHEY, CDR2 SVGAGI. V shed 0 bases and J 6 bases; nucleotides not matched to a gene: 5. The CDR3 nucleotides are TGTGCCAGCAGTTACTCGGGACTAGCGCACCCCGAGCAGTACTTC. It codes for CASSYSGLAHPEQYF.

This clone was detected only once. The chain's CDR3 is CATSGGAQGTPEAFF. CDR3 bases: TGTGCCACCAGCGGCGGGGCCCAGGGAACACCTGAAGCTTTCTTT. This rearrangement joins TRBV15 to TRBJ1-1; a possible D gene is TRBD1 (5 bases). This CDR3 is built from 15 residues. V was clipped by 5 bases and J by 6 bases, with 19 bases between them. Germline V gene lookup returns CDR1 LNHNV and CDR2 YYDKDF (reference sequence). Looking up the rest from reference TRBV15 and TRBJ1-1 gives the full variable domain: DAMVIQNPRYQVTQFGKPVTLSCSQTLNHNVMYWYQQKSSQAPKLLFHYYDKDFNNEADTPDNFQSRRPNTSFCFLDIRSPGLGDTAMYLCATSGGAQGTPEAFFGQGTRLTVV.

This clone was seen a handful of times. Here the CDR3 reads CASSPSPSSYEQYF. The DNA of the CDR3 is TGTGCCAGCAGCCCCAGTCCTAGCTCCTACGAGCAGTACTTC. V gene TRBV7-6 combines with J gene TRBJ2-7; D is uncertain. CDR1 is SGHVS and CDR2 is FNYEAQ in the germline V gene. The CDR3 totals 14 residues. The V gene lost 5 bases and the J gene lost 0 bases, with 11 bases spanning the gap.

J is TRBJ1-1 and V is TRBV5-4, with 7 bases lining up with TRBD1. The CDR3 loop spans 13 amino acids. Germline CDR1 is SGHNT and CDR2 is YYREEE (reference sequence). After removal of 5 bases from V and 3 bases from J, the junction contained 4 bases not matched to a gene. In nucleotides, the CDR3 is TGTGCCAGCAGGGGGACAGCCTACACTGAAGCTTTCTTT. Translation: CASRGTAYTEAFF. Looking up the rest from reference TRBV5-4 and TRBJ1-1 gives the full variable domain: ETGVTQSPTHLIKTRGQQVTLRCSSQSGHNTVSWYQQALGQGPQFIFQYYREEENGRGNFPPRFSGLQFPNYSSELNVNALELDDSALYLCASRGTAYTEAFFGQGTRLTVV.

The chain combines TRBV27 with TRBJ2-7; weak D call: TRBD2 (6 bases). The CDR3 is 13 amino acids. CDR1 is MNHEY, CDR2 SMNVEV, per germline (reference sequence). Trimming took off 8 bases at V and 1 base at J, with 12 bases between the two ends. This CDR3 reads CASRLAESYEQYF. CDR3 nucleotides: TGTGCCAGCCGCTTAGCGGAATCCTACGAGCAGTACTTC.